This T cell receptor (beta chain) was profiled in a study of OX40 agonist ivuxolimab in advanced cancers. Across the study: Ivuxolimab doses were 0.01, 0.1, 0.3, 1.5, 3 or 10 mg/kg every 2 weeks.

The table came from immunoSEQ multiplex PCR; TCRdb's copy has only in-frame clones and leaves some out. This table holds about 24,000 clones, more than 75% found once. Broader study findings: Antigen specificity was not determined for the expanded peripheral T cells. There were also nonresponders showing low normalized T-cell clonal expansion.

As concerns this clone: Its antigen is unidentified.

V was cut by 2 bases and J by 2 bases, with 13 bases left in between. Germline CDR1 reads KGHSH; CDR2 reads LQKENI. The CDR3 has 15 residues. This chain joins TRBV18 and TRBJ2-7, with D perhaps TRBD1 (6 bases). The receptor's source is an adult with an advanced solid tumor such as melanoma, head and neck, liver or kidney cancer. Sample: CD4+ or CD8+ T cells sorted from blood, taken in a trial of the OX40 agonist ivuxolimab. CDR3 sequence: CASSPLQGITYEQYF. CDR3 DNA: TGTGCCAGCTCACCATTGCAGGGGATTACCTACGAGCAGTACTTC.